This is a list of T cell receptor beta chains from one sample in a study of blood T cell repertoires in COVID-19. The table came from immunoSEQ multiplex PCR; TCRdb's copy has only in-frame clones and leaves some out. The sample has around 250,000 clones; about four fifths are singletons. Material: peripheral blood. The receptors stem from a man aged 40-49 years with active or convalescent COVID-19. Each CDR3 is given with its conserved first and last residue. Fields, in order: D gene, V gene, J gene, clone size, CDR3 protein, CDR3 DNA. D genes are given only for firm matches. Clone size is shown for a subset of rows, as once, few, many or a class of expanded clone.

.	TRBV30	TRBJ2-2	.	CAWSSMGPGAGELFF	TGTGCCTGGAGTAGCATGGGGCCGGGGGCCGGGGAGCTGTTTTTT
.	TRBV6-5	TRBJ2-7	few	CASRRRVTEGEQYF	TGTGCCAGCCGACGGAGGGTAACGGAGGGGGAGCAGTACTTC
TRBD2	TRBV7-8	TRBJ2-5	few	CASSWTTSGRETQYF	TGTGCCAGCAGCTGGACGACTAGCGGGAGGGAGACCCAGTACTTC
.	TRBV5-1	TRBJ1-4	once	CASSPGGPKEEKLFF	TGCGCCAGCAGCCCAGGAGGCCCGAAGGAGGAAAAACTGTTTTTT
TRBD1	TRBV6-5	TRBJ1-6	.	CASTPGTGNSPLHF	TGTGCCAGCACCCCTGGGACAGGGAATTCACCCCTCCACTTT
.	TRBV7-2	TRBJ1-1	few	CASSLFQGTNTEAFF	TGTGCCAGCAGCTTATTTCAGGGTACAAACACTGAAGCTTTCTTT
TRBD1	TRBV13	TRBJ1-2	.	CASSVNRGRLYGYTF	TGTGCCAGCAGCGTGAACAGGGGGCGCCTCTATGGCTACACCTTC
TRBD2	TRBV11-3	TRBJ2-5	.	CASSLGRTSSVQETQYF	TGTGCCAGCAGCTTGGGGAGGACTAGTTCCGTTCAAGAGACCCAGTACTTC
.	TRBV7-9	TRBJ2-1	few	CASSPQYNEQFF	TGTGCCAGCAGCCCTCAGTACAATGAGCAGTTCTTC
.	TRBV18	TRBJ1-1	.	CASSQGETEAFF	TGTGCCAGCTCACAGGGGGAGACTGAAGCTTTCTTT
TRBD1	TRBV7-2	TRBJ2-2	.	CASSLAGGAGYTGELFF	TGTGCCAGCAGCTTGGCAGGGGGCGCGGGTTACACCGGGGAGCTGTTTTTT
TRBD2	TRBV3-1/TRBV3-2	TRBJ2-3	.	CASSQEGLVCTDTQYF	TGTGCCAGCAGCCAAGAAGGACTAGTTTGCACAGATACGCAGTATTTT
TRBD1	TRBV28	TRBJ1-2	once	CASTEDRDEGYTF	TGTGCCAGCACTGAAGACAGGGACGAAGGCTACACCTTC
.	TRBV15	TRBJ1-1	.	CATSSRVRNTEAFF	TGTGCCACCAGCAGCAGGGTCCGGAACACTGAAGCTTTCTTT
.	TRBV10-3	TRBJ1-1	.	CASAFDRMNTEAFF	TGTGCCAGCGCCTTCGATCGAATGAACACTGAAGCTTTCTTT
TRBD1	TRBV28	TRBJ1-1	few	CASSFDRTGWITEAFF	TGTGCCAGCAGTTTTGATCGGACAGGGTGGATAACTGAAGCTTTCTTT
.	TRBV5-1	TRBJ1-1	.	CASSLGALNTEAFF	TGCGCCAGCAGCTTAGGGGCTCTGAACACTGAAGCTTTCTTT
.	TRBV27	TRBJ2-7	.	CASRMGGQLYEQYF	TGTGCCAGCAGAATGGGGGGGCAGTTATACGAGCAGTACTTC
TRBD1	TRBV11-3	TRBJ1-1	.	CASSPPRQGALNTEAFF	TGTGCCAGCAGCCCCCCGCGGCAGGGGGCCCTGAACACTGAAGCTTTCTTT
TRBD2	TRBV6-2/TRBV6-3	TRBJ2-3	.	CASSQASGGTDTQYF	TGTGCCAGCAGTCAGGCTAGCGGGGGAACAGATACGCAGTATTTT
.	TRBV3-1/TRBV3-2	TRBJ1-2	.	CASARQNNYGYTF	TGTGCCAGCGCCCGCCAGAATAACTATGGCTACACCTTC
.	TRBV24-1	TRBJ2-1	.	CATSDLLTGTTFYNEQFF	TGTGCCACCAGTGATTTGCTAACTGGGACAACCTTCTACAATGAGCAGTTCTTC
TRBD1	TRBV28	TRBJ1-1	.	CASSRQGFDTEAFF	TGTGCCAGCAGTCGACAGGGATTTGACACTGAAGCTTTCTTT
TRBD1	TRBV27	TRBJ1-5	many	CASSWDRVSGNWNQPQHF	TGTGCCAGCAGTTGGGACAGGGTCTCAGGGAATTGGAATCAGCCCCAGCATTTT
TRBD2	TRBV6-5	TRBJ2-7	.	CASSYSGLGGYEQYF	TGTGCCAGCAGTTACTCGGGACTAGGTGGTTACGAGCAGTACTTC
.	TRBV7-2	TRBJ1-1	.	CASSSRGNREGTEAFF	TGTGCCAGCAGCTCCCGGGGTAACAGGGAGGGGACTGAAGCTTTCTTT
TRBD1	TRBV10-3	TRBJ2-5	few	CAISDPGTGQETQYF	TGTGCCATCAGTGATCCCGGGACAGGGCAAGAGACCCAGTACTTC
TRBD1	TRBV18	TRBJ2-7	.	CASSAGTGGLDEQYF	TGTGCCAGCTCAGCCGGGACAGGGGGCCTCGACGAGCAGTACTTC
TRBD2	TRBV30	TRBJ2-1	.	CAWIPGLAGLANEQFF	TGTGCCTGGATCCCAGGACTAGCGGGACTAGCCAATGAGCAGTTCTTC
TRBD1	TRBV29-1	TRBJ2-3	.	CSVDGQGATDTQYF	TGCAGCGTTGACGGGCAGGGGGCTACAGATACGCAGTATTTT
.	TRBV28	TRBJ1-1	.	CASTNPSGNTEAFF	TGTGCCAGCACCAATCCGAGTGGGAACACTGAAGCTTTCTTT
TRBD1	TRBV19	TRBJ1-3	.	CASSTGTGPGNTIYF	TGTGCCAGTAGTACCGGGACAGGGCCTGGAAACACCATATATTTT
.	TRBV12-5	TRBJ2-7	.	CASGLLIPGHPGWEYF	TGTGCTAGTGGTTTGCTAATCCCGGGACACCCCGGCTGGGAGTACTTC
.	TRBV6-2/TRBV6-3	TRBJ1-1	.	CASSRDGGDAMNTEAFF	TGTGCCAGCAGCCGCGACGGGGGGGATGCCATGAACACTGAAGCTTTCTTT
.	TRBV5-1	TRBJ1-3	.	CASALVGSSGNTIYF	TGCGCCAGCGCCCTAGTGGGGAGCTCTGGAAACACCATATATTTT
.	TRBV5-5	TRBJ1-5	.	CASSSVGDVGNQPQHF	TGTGCCAGCAGCTCTGTCGGTGATGTCGGCAATCAGCCCCAGCATTTT
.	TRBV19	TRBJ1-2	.	CASSKQGLDYGYTF	TGTGCCAGTAGTAAGCAGGGGTTGGACTATGGCTACACCTTC
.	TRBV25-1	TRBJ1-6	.	CASSGVAGNSPLHF	TGTGCCAGCAGCGGGGTCGCTGGGAATTCACCCCTCCACTTT
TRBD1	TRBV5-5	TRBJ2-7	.	CASRPGTGGISEYF	TGTGCCAGCAGGCCGGGGACAGGTGGAATTTCAGAGTACTTC
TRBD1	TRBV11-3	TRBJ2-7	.	CASSLVWTGSYEQYF	TGTGCCAGCAGCTTAGTTTGGACAGGATCCTACGAGCAGTACTTC
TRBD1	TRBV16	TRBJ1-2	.	CASSSRDRGNYGYTF	TGTGCCAGCAGCTCCCGGGACAGGGGGAACTATGGCTACACCTTC
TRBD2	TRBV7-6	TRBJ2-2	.	CASSPSSGGETGELFF	TGTGCCAGCAGCCCCTCTAGCGGGGGGGAGACCGGGGAGCTGTTTTTT
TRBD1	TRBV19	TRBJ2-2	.	CASTPVSGGTGELFF	TGTGCCAGTACCCCGGTCTCAGGGGGAACCGGGGAGCTGTTTTTT
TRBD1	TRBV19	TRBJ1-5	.	CASSITGARGNQPQHF	TGTGCCAGTAGTATCACAGGGGCGCGCGGGAATCAGCCCCAGCATTTT
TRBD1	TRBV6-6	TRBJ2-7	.	CASTVTGTYEQYF	TGTGCCAGCACCGTGACAGGGACCTACGAGCAGTACTTC
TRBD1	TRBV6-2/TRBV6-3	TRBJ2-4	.	CASSYPTGGFGRAKNIQYF	TGTGCCAGCAGTTACCCGACAGGGGGTTTTGGTCGAGCCAAAAACATTCAGTACTTC
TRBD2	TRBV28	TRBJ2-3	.	CASSLSAGGPGTQYF	TGTGCCAGCAGCCTCTCTGCGGGGGGGCCAGGTACGCAGTATTTT
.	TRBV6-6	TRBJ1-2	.	CASISGAYGYTF	TGTGCCAGCATTTCAGGGGCCTATGGCTACACCTTC
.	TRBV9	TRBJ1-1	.	CASSSRLGPRTEAFF	TGTGCCAGCAGCTCAAGGCTGGGGCCGCGGACTGAAGCTTTCTTT
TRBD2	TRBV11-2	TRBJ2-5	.	CASSLGRTSGRGAEAQYF	TGTGCCAGCAGCCTTGGCAGGACTAGCGGGAGAGGGGCAGAGGCCCAGTACTTC
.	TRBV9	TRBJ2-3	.	CASSALADTQYF	TGTGCCAGCAGCGCGTTAGCGGATACGCAGTATTTT
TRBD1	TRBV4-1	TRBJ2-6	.	CASSRLTGQASSGANVLTF	TGCGCCAGCAGCCGGCTCACGGGACAGGCGAGCTCTGGGGCCAACGTCCTGACTTTC
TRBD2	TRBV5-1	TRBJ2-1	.	CASSWGLAGVSEQFF	TGCGCCAGCAGCTGGGGACTAGCGGGAGTCTCTGAGCAGTTCTTC